These 22 T cell receptor beta chains originate from one sample sequenced in a study of cytomegalovirus exposure and HLA in healthy donors listed by TCRdb under 2017. Receptor amplification or capture employed the immunoSEQ multiplex PCR assay. The multiplex PCR relied on a mix of 60 forward primers for TCR Vbeta segments and 13 reverse primers for TCR Jbeta segments. Held by TCRdb, this immuneACCESS table contains in-frame sequences only and omits some clones. Under half of the omission traces to an unresolved V gene where checked; the cause of the rest is unknown. The table for this sample shows 140,000 or so clones. In total, the top ten clones hold 0.96% of the sample. Input material: PBMCs. The receptors derive from a male donor in good health and CMV-seronegative.

V and J are TRBV4-1 and TRBJ1-2; 7 bases fit TRBD1. The CDR3 is 14 amino acids. Germline lookup yields CDR1 MGHRA and CDR2 YSYEKL. V lost 3 bases, J lost 7 bases, and 8 bases stayed unmatched. The CDR3 bases are TGCGCCAGCAGCCAGGAGACAGGGTGGGGTGGCTACACCTTC. Amino acids: CASSQETGWGGYTF.

The chain uses TRBV4-1 and TRBJ1-6; 8 nucleotides agree with TRBD1. CDR3 length: 16 amino acids. Germline CDR1 reads MGHRA; CDR2 reads YSYEKL. V lost 0 bases, J lost 7 bases, and 5 bases stayed unmatched. The CDR3 nucleotides read TGCGCCAGCAGCCAAGATATGGACAGGGTCAATTCACCCCTCCACTTT. Amino acid sequence: CASSQDMDRVNSPLHF.

The rearrangement uses TRBV25-1 and TRBJ1-2, with TRBD1 identical over 8 bases. CDR1 is MGHDK, CDR2 SYGVNS, per germline. The V segment lost 5 bases and the J segment 6 bases; nucleotides outside the gene matches: 8. The CDR3 totals 14 residues. The CDR3, as DNA: TGTGCCAGCAGTCGGGGGCAGGGGGCGAATGGCTACACCTTC. This sequence encodes CASSRGQGANGYTF.

V usage is TRBV7-2 and J usage is TRBJ2-4; TRBD2 matches at 8 bases. CDR3 length: 17 residues. V dropped 4 bases and J dropped 0; count of bases not matched to a gene: 8. Germline V gives CDR1 SGHTA, CDR2 FQGNSA. CDR3 sequence reads: CASSYNRGGVAKNIQYF. The CDR3 DNA is TGTGCCAGCAGCTATAACCGGGGGGGAGTAGCCAAAAACATTCAGTACTTC.

The chain joins TRBV19 to TRBJ2-7; no definite D call. Per germline, CDR1 LNHDA and CDR2 SQIVND (reference sequence). CDR3 length equals 14 residues. V lost 1 base and J lost 3, with 10 bases in between. CDR3: CASSIVADIYEQYF. In nucleotides, the CDR3 is TGTGCCAGTAGTATAGTTGCGGATATCTACGAGCAGTACTTC.

The chain has TRBV28 and TRBJ1-5; D is ambiguous. The CDR3 spans 14 residues. CDR1 is MDHEN, CDR2 SYDVKM, per germline. V lost 1 base, J lost 5 bases, and 9 bases lay in between. The CDR3 sequence is CASSLLGGDQPQHF. CDR3 coding DNA: TGTGCCAGCAGTTTATTGGGCGGGGATCAGCCCCAGCATTTT.

V is TRBV2 and J is TRBJ1-6, with 9 bases aligning to TRBD1. Germline V lookup: CDR1 SNHLY, CDR2 FYNNEI. This CDR3 is 17 amino acids long. J gave up 6 bases and V 3 bases, and 9 bases lay outside the gene matches. CDR3 sequence: CASSDPGTGFGNSPLHF. As DNA, the CDR3 is TGTGCCAGCAGTGACCCCGGGACAGGGTTCGGTAATTCACCCCTCCACTTT.

The chain recombines TRBV6-5 with TRBJ1-2; TRBD1 is a possible D gene (5 bases). This CDR3 spans 14 amino acids. Germline V gene sequence: CDR1 MNHEY, CDR2 SVGAGI. The V end lost 4 bases, the J end lost 7 bases, and 16 bases lay between the germline ends. CDR3 DNA: TGTGCCAGCAGTTTCGATACAATTGGGGCTGGCTACACCTTC. It encodes CASSFDTIGAGYTF.

This chain uses TRBV4-3 with TRBJ2-1, with 7 nucleotides matching TRBD2. Trimming took 0 bases from V and 3 from J; bases not matched to a gene: 5. Germline V gene data show CDR1 as LGHNA and CDR2 as YSLEER. There are 16 residues in the CDR3. The CDR3 here is CASSQDPAGLYNEQFF. CDR3 nucleotides: TGCGCCAGCAGCCAAGATCCAGCGGGACTCTACAATGAGCAGTTCTTC.

The gene calls are TRBV7-8 and TRBJ1-5; 9 positions agree with TRBD1. The CDR3 loop spans 14 amino acids. Germline CDR1 and CDR2: SGHVS and FQNEAQ. Losses at the gene ends were 3 bases for V and 13 bases for J; bases not matched to a gene: 10. CDR3 loop: CASSLGQGGSSQHF. CDR3 DNA: TGTGCCAGCAGCTTGGGACAGGGAGGGAGTAGTCAGCATTTT.

The CDR3, as DNA: TGCAGCGTTGGACAGGGGGTAGGCACTGAAGCTTTCTTT. Its translation is CSVGQGVGTEAFF. The J gene is TRBJ1-1, the V gene TRBV29-1; 9 bases match TRBD1. In germline, CDR1 is SQVTM, CDR2 ANQGSEA. The CDR3 is made up of 13 amino acids. J was trimmed by 4 bases and V by 4 bases; bases with no gene match: 4.

V is TRBV4-2 and J is TRBJ2-1; TRBD2 might be the D (6 bases). The CDR3 sequence is 14 residues long. Germline values: CDR1 LGHNA, CDR2 YNFKEQ. Trimming stripped 0 bases from V and 5 bases from J, with 8 bases between. CDR3 protein: CASSQDWEDNEQFF. CDR3 sequence (DNA): TGTGCCAGCAGCCAAGATTGGGAGGACAATGAGCAGTTCTTC.

CDR3 loop: CASSLPTNSGNTIYF. The CDR3 DNA is TGTGCCAGCAGCCTGCCGACAAACTCTGGAAACACCATATATTTT. This rearrangement joins TRBV6-1 to TRBJ1-3; no firm D call. The CDR3 loop spans 15 amino acids. Germline V gene data show CDR1 as MNHNS and CDR2 as SASEGT. Between the trimmed V and J ends, which lost 6 bases and 0 bases, there was a span of 12 bases.

The V call is TRBV30, the J call TRBJ1-1; maybe TRBD1 (6 bases). Germline assignment: CDR1 GTSNPN and CDR2 SVGIG (reference sequence). The CDR3 runs to 15 residues. Trimming cost V 0 bases and J 10 bases, with 21 bases left between them. CDR3 sequence: CAWSVLGGPFGGAFF. The CDR3, as DNA: TGTGCCTGGAGTGTACTGGGGGGGCCCTTCGGCGGAGCTTTCTTT. The variable domain in full, with the rest retrieved from reference TRBV30 and TRBJ1-1, is SQTIHQWPATLVQPVGSPLSLECTVEGTSNPNLYWYRQAAGRGLQLLFYSVGIGQISSEVPQNLSASRPQDRQFILSSKKLLLSDSGFYLCAWSVLGGPFGGAFFGQGTRLTVV.

The rearrangement links TRBV2 to TRBJ2-7; 8 bases fit TRBD1. Per the germline V gene, CDR1 is SNHLY and CDR2 is FYNNEI. J gave up 5 bases and V 0 bases, and 9 bases lay outside the gene matches. The CDR3 length is 16 residues. The CDR3 reads CASSEANRDRMHEQYF. In DNA form, the CDR3 reads TGTGCCAGCAGTGAAGCGAACCGGGACAGGATGCACGAGCAGTACTTC.

The chain has TRBV6-5 and TRBJ2-5; D might be TRBD2 (7 bases). The germline V and J ends were trimmed by 11 bases and 5 bases, with 18 bases remaining between them. Germline-derived CDR1 and CDR2 are MNHEY and SVGAGI. This CDR3 comprises 13 residues. The CDR3 loop is CACRGAVGETQYF. The DNA for the CDR3 is TGTGCCTGCCGGGGGGCAGTAGGTGAGACCCAGTACTTC.

V is TRBV30 and J is TRBJ2-3, with D unclear. Germline assignment: CDR1 GTSNPN and CDR2 SVGIG (reference sequence). The CDR3 runs 13 residues. Trimming took off 2 bases at V and 6 bases at J, with 12 bases between the two ends. In DNA, the CDR3 is TGTGCCTGGAGTCCCCCAGGTCGGGATACGCAGTATTTT. Encoded protein: CAWSPPGRDTQYF.

This chain connects TRBV4-2 to TRBJ2-5; no clear D gene. V gave up 5 bases and J gave up 0 bases, with 10 bases separating them. CDR3 length: 14 residues. Germline V lookup: CDR1 LGHNA, CDR2 YNFKEQ. The CDR3 protein is CASSLSSDQETQYF. The CDR3 DNA reads TGTGCCAGCAGCTTATCTTCGGACCAAGAGACCCAGTACTTC.

This chain links TRBV30 with TRBJ1-1; TRBD1 agrees at 8 bases. CDR1 and CDR2 (germline): GTSNPN, SVGIG (reference sequence). J was trimmed by 1 base and V by 3 bases; bases with no gene match: 10. The CDR3 has 16 amino acids. CDR3 residues: CAWRPMDRVTNTEAFF. CDR3 nucleotide sequence: TGTGCCTGGAGACCAATGGACAGGGTTACGAACACTGAAGCTTTCTTT.

This chain connects TRBV6-5 to TRBJ1-1, with D tentatively TRBD1 (6 bases). There are 13 residues in the CDR3. Germline assignment: CDR1 MNHEY and CDR2 SVGAGI. V was cut by 5 bases and J by 0 bases, with 7 bases left in between. The DNA of the CDR3 is TGTGCCAGCAGTACAGGGATGAACACTGAAGCTTTCTTT. This codes for CASSTGMNTEAFF.

CDR3 residues: CASSDLGDRGLTDTQYF. The CDR3 DNA reads TGTGCCAGCAGTGATCTAGGGGACAGGGGCCTCACAGATACGCAGTATTTT. This rearrangement joins TRBV2 to TRBJ2-3, with 10 nucleotides matching TRBD1. Germline CDR1 reads SNHLY; CDR2 reads FYNNEI. The V gene end was trimmed by 3 bases and the J gene end by 2 bases; junction bases not matched to a gene: 8. The CDR3 runs to 17 residues.

This sequence joins TRBV29-1 and TRBJ2-7; 7 bases are a match to TRBD1. V lost 0 bases to trimming and J lost 1 base; unmatched junction nucleotides: 0. Germline CDR1 SQVTM, CDR2 ANQGSEA. The CDR3 totals 13 residues. The CDR3 loop is CSVEEDRSYEQYF. The DNA for the CDR3 is TGCAGCGTTGAAGAGGACAGGTCCTACGAGCAGTACTTC.